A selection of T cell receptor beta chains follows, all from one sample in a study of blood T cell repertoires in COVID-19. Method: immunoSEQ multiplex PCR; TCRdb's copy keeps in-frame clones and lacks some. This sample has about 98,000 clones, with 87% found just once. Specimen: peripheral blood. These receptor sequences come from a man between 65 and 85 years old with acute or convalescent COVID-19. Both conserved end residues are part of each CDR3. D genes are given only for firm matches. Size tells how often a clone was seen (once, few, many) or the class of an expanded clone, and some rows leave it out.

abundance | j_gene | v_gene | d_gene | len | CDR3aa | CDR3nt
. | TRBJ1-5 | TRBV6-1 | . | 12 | CASSERGQPQHF | TGTGCCAGCAGTGAAAGAGGGCAGCCCCAGCATTTT
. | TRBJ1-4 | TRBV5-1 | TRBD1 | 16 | CASSSSQGFRNEKLFF | TGCGCCAGCAGCAGCTCACAGGGGTTTCGGAATGAAAAACTGTTTTTT
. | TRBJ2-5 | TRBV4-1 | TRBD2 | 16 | CASSQVGLAGKETQYF | TGCGCCAGCAGCCAAGTAGGACTAGCGGGGAAAGAGACCCAGTACTTC
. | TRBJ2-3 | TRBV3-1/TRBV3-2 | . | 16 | CASSPEGGSAADTQYF | TGTGCCAGCAGCCCAGAAGGGGGTTCGGCAGCAGATACGCAGTATTTT
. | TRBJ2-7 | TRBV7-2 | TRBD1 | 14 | CASSFYRGQYEQYF | TGTGCCAGCAGCTTTTACAGGGGCCAGTACGAGCAGTACTTC
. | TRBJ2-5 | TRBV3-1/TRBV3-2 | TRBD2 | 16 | CASSQVRAGGRSPQYF | TGTGCCAGCAGCCAAGTAAGAGCGGGGGGGCGATCCCCCCAGTACTTC
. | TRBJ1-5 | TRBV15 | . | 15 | CATSRDAGSNQPQHF | TGTGCCACCAGCAGAGATGCAGGGAGCAATCAGCCCCAGCATTTT
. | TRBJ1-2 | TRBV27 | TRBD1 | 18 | CASSLRGDLYRGGYGYTF | TGTGCCAGCAGTTTGAGGGGGGACTTATACAGGGGAGGCTATGGCTACACCTTC
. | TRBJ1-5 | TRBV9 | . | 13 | CASSGDINQPQHF | TGTGCCAGCAGCGGGGACATAAATCAGCCCCAGCATTTT
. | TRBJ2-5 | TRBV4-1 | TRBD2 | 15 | CASSQGGLAGETQYF | TGCGCCAGCAGCCAAGGGGGACTAGCCGGAGAGACCCAGTACTTC
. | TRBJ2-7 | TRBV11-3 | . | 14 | CASSLGSATYEQYF | TGTGCCAGCAGCTTAGGAAGCGCAACCTACGAGCAGTACTTC
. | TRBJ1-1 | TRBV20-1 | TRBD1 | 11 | CSARGQVKAFF | TGCAGTGCTAGGGGACAGGTGAAAGCTTTCTTT
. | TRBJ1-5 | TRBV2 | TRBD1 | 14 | CASKRDRANQPQHF | TGTGCCAGCAAGAGGGACAGGGCGAATCAGCCCCAGCATTTT
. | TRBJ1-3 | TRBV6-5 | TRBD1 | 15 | CASNARGRQGNTIYF | TGTGCCAGCAATGCCAGGGGGCGACAAGGAAACACCATATATTTT
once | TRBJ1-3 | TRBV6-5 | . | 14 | CACYRDYSGNTIYF | TGTGCCTGCTACAGGGATTACTCTGGAAACACCATATATTTT
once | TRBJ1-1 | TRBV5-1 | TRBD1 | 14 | CASSPRGIDTEAFF | TGCGCCAGCAGCCCCAGGGGGATCGACACTGAAGCTTTCTTT
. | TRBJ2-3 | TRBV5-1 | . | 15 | CASSLGTGWTDTQYF | TGCGCCAGCAGCCTCGGCACAGGTTGGACAGATACGCAGTATTTT
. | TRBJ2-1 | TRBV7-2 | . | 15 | CASSFRGNPYNEQFF | TGTGCCAGCAGCTTTCGGGGGAACCCCTACAATGAGCAGTTCTTC
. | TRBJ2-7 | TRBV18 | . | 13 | CASSPPVRDEQYF | TGTGCCAGCTCCCCCCCAGTCAGGGACGAGCAGTACTTC
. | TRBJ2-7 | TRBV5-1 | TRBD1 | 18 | CASSLTFPGQSSSYEQYF | TGCGCCAGCAGCTTGACCTTTCCGGGACAGAGCAGTTCCTACGAGCAGTACTTC
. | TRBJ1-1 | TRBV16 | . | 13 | CASSRGRGTEAFF | TGTGCCAGCAGCCGAGGGAGAGGAACTGAAGCTTTCTTT
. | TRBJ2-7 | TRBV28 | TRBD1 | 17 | CASSPRPGQGLSGEQYF | TGTGCCAGCAGCCCTAGACCTGGACAGGGGCTTTCGGGCGAGCAGTACTTC
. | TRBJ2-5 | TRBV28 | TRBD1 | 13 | CASSRGQGKTQYF | TGTGCCAGCAGTCGAGGACAGGGGAAGACCCAGTACTTC
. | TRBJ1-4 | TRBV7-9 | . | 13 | CASSLEGGEKLFF | TGTGCCAGCAGCTTAGAAGGGGGTGAAAAACTGTTTTTT
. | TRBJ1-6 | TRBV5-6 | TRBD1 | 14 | CASRSTGGNSPLHF | TGTGCCAGCAGGTCGACAGGGGGGAATTCACCCCTCCACTTT
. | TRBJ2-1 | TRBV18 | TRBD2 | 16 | CASSPPGLAGAHEQFF | TGTGCCAGCTCACCACCGGGGCTAGCGGGGGCTCATGAGCAGTTCTTC
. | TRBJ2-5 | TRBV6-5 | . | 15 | CASSTTGSAQETQYF | TGTGCCAGCAGTACGACAGGTTCTGCCCAAGAGACCCAGTACTTC
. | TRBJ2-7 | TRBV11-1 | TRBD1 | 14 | CASSVTGTGYEQYF | TGTGCCAGCAGCGTTACCGGGACAGGCTACGAGCAGTACTTC
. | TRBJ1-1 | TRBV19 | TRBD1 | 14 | CASSTPTGLSEAFF | TGTGCCAGTAGTACCCCGACAGGGCTTTCTGAAGCTTTCTTT
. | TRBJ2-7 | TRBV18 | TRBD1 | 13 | CASQGTGLNEQYF | TGTGCCAGCCAAGGGACAGGGCTCAACGAGCAGTACTTC
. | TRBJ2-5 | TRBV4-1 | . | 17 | CASSQDGSQGGRETQYF | TGCGCCAGCAGCCAAGATGGATCACAGGGGGGGAGGGAGACCCAGTACTTC
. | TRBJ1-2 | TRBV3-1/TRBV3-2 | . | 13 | CASSQLGRGGYTF | TGTGCCAGCAGCCAGCTGGGGCGGGGTGGCTACACCTTC
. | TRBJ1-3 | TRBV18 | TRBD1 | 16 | CASSPSAGQGGNTIYF | TGTGCCAGCTCACCCTCTGCCGGACAGGGAGGAAACACCATATATTTT
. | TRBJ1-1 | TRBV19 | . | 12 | CASSEIGAEAFF | TGTGCCAGTTCCGAGATAGGAGCTGAAGCTTTCTTT
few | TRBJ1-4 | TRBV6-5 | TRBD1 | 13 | CASRRTGLEKLFF | TGTGCCAGCAGAAGGACAGGCCTTGAAAAACTGTTTTTT
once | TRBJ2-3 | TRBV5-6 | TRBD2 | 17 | CASSLVVAGGPTDTQYF | TGTGCCAGCAGCTTGGTGGTAGCGGGGGGGCCCACAGATACGCAGTATTTT
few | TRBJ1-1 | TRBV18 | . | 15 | CASSPQSYVNTEAFF | TGTGCCAGCTCACCACAGAGTTACGTGAACACTGAAGCTTTCTTT
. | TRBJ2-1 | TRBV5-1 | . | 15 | CASSPDGASYNEQFF | TGCGCCAGCAGCCCAGACGGAGCCTCCTACAATGAGCAGTTCTTC
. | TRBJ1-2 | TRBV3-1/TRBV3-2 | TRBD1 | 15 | CASSPWTGANYGYTF | TGTGCCAGCAGCCCCTGGACAGGAGCTAACTATGGCTACACCTTC
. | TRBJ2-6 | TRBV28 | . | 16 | CASSYLGAGGANVLTF | TGTGCCAGCAGTTATTTGGGGGCTGGAGGGGCCAACGTCCTGACTTTC
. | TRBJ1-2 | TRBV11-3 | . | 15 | CASSRLRPRQLYYTF | TGTGCCAGCAGCCGGCTCCGCCCTCGACAGTTATACTACACCTTC
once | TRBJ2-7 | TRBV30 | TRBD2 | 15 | CAWSVPAGGTNEQYF | TGTGCCTGGAGTGTCCCAGCGGGGGGGACTAACGAGCAGTACTTC
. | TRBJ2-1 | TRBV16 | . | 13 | CASSQEVGTHPFF | TGTGCCAGCAGCCAAGAGGTCGGGACACATCCCTTCTTC
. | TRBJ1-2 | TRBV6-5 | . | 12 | CASSFNREGYTF | TGTGCCAGCAGTTTCAACAGGGAAGGCTACACCTTC
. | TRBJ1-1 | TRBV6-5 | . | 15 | CASSSERQKNTEAFF | TGTGCCAGCAGTTCCGAACGACAGAAGAACACTGAAGCTTTCTTT
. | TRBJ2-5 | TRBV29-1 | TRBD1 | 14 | CSFIPRGWQETQYF | TGCAGCTTCATTCCCAGGGGGTGGCAAGAGACCCAGTACTTC
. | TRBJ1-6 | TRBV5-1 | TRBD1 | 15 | CASSSQGDDASPLHF | TGCGCCAGCAGCTCCCAGGGGGATGATGCCTCACCCCTCCACTTT
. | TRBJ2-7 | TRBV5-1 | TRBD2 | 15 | CASSLSGGASYEQYF | TGCGCCAGCAGCTTAAGCGGGGGGGCGTCCTACGAGCAGTACTTC
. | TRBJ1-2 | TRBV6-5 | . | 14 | CASARREAYYGYTF | TGTGCCAGCGCCCGAAGGGAGGCCTACTATGGCTACACCTTC
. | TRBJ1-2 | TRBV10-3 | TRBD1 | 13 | CAMRGDRDYGYTF | TGTGCCATGCGGGGGGACAGGGACTATGGCTACACCTTC
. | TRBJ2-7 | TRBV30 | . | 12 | CAADQGAYEQYF | TGTGCCGCGGACCAAGGGGCCTACGAGCAGTACTTC
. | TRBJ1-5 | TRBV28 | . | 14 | CASSLTDSNQPQHF | TGTGCCAGCAGTTTGACTGATAGCAATCAGCCCCAGCATTTT
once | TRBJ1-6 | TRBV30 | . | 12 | CAWSDSNSPLHF | TGTGCCTGGAGTGACAGTAATTCACCCCTCCACTTT
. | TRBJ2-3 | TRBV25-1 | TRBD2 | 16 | CASTQGAGGFTDTQYF | TGTGCCAGCACCCAAGGGGCGGGGGGGTTCACAGATACGCAGTATTTT
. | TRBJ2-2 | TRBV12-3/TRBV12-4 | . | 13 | CASSLARGGELFF | TGTGCCAGCAGTTTAGCAAGGGGGGGGGAGCTGTTTTTT
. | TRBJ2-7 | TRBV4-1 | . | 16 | CASSHQETPPSSEQYF | TGCGCCAGCAGCCACCAGGAAACCCCCCCATCCTCCGAGCAGTACTTC
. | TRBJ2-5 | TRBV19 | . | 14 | CASSPAGFQETQYF | TGTGCCAGTAGTCCCGCGGGGTTCCAAGAGACCCAGTACTTC